The 12 T cell receptor beta chains listed next were all sequenced from one sample in a study of shared clonotypes between healthy human individuals. This table comes from immunoSEQ multiplex PCR, and its TCRdb copy is limited to in-frame clones, with some not included. In the table there are under 850,000 clones, about two thirds of which are singletons. The sequencing input was memory CD4+ T cells sorted from blood. Subset described: CD45RA-negative fraction. The receptors come from a woman between 25 and 40 years old in good health.

This chain uses TRBV19 with TRBJ2-7; 8 bases match TRBD2. V lost 4 bases, J lost 6 bases, and 14 bases stayed unmatched. Germline V gene data show CDR1 as LNHDA and CDR2 as SQIVND (reference sequence). The CDR3 runs 16 residues. In DNA form, the CDR3 reads TGTGCCAGTAGTAGAGGAGCTGCGGGGGGAAGCTCCGAGCAGTACTTC. Its translation is CASSRGAAGGSSEQYF.

The chain has TRBV5-1 and TRBJ1-2; 10 bases fit TRBD1. CDR1 and CDR2 from the germline V gene are SGHRS and YFSETQ. V was clipped by 4 bases and J by 4 bases; unmatched bases: 16. The CDR3 sequence is 18 residues long. The CDR3 here is CASSVRAATGQGSYGYTF. The CDR3 nucleotides are TGCGCCAGCAGCGTCCGCGCCGCTACGGGACAGGGGAGCTATGGCTACACCTTC.

V is TRBV10-2 and J is TRBJ2-3, with D possibly being TRBD1 (6 bases). Per the germline V gene, CDR1 is WSHSY and CDR2 is SAAADI. Trimming took off 8 bases at V and 2 bases at J, with 14 bases between the two ends. CDR3 length: 14 amino acids. As DNA, the CDR3 is TGCGCCAGCCTCAGACAGGCCGACACAGATACGCAGTATTTT. Translated: CASLRQADTDTQYF.

CDR3 in DNA: TGTGCCAGCAGCCAAGTCAGGGGGCTGTTTTCTGGGGCCAACGTCCTGACTTTC. It encodes CASSQVRGLFSGANVLTF. This chain links TRBV14 with TRBJ2-6; 8 bases are a match to TRBD1. The germline V gene has CDR1 SGHDN and CDR2 FVKESK. CDR3 length: 18 residues. J lost 1 base, V lost 1 base, and 6 bases had no gene match.

CDR3 nucleotides: TGTGCCAGCAGTTTCCCAGCGGGGGGGCACAATGAGCAGTTCTTC. Translation: CASSFPAGGHNEQFF. The chain has TRBV27 and TRBJ2-1; TRBD2 agrees at 10 bases. V was pared by 3 bases and J by 5 bases, with 4 bases of the junction left unmatched. Germline CDR1 is MNHEY and CDR2 is SMNVEV (reference sequence). CDR3 length equals 15 residues.

The rearrangement links TRBV4-1 to TRBJ2-5; 9 bases are a match to TRBD2. The CDR3 extends over 17 amino acids. CDR1 and CDR2 (germline): MGHRA, YSYEKL. V gave up 3 bases and J gave up 5 bases; unmatched junction bases: 13. The CDR3 sequence is CASSQGGLAGVWETQYF. The CDR3 nucleotides are TGCGCCAGCAGCCAGGGGGGCTTAGCGGGAGTCTGGGAGACCCAGTACTTC.

The V and J genes are TRBV6-5 and TRBJ1-1, with 8 positions matching TRBD1. The CDR3 spans 15 residues. With 6 bases clipped from V and 0 bases from J, the junction kept 6 bases outside the gene matches. Germline V gives CDR1 MNHEY, CDR2 SVGAGI. The CDR3 loop reads CASSRVGQVNTEAFF. The CDR3 coding sequence is TGTGCCAGCAGCCGCGTGGGACAGGTGAACACTGAAGCTTTCTTT.

This clone was picked up a small number of times. J is TRBJ1-4 and V is TRBV28, with D possibly matching TRBD1 (5 bases). V lost 2 bases and J 0 bases, leaving 7 bases between the germline ends. The CDR3 is 15 amino acids. Germline V lookup: CDR1 MDHEN, CDR2 SYDVKM. The CDR3 bases are TGTGCCAGCAGTTTACAGGGAGCAACTAATGAAAAACTGTTTTTT. This translates into CASSLQGATNEKLFF.

In this sample, this clone turned up many times. This rearrangement joins TRBV5-1 to TRBJ2-6; maybe TRBD2 (5 bases). Trimming shortened V by 4 bases and J by 0 bases, and 14 bases separated the two germline ends. Looked up from germline, CDR1 is SGHRS and CDR2 is YFSETQ. The CDR3 runs 17 residues. Written as DNA, the CDR3 is TGCGCCAGCAGCGGTGACGGGAAACTCTCTGGGGCCAACGTCCTGACTTTC. This encodes CASSGDGKLSGANVLTF.

This clone was seen a single time. The rearrangement uses TRBV6-5 and TRBJ2-5, with TRBD2 as a possible D gene (5 bases). The CDR3 consists of 13 residues. V was pared by 6 bases and J by 8 bases, with 16 bases between. Germline V CDR1 and CDR2: MNHEY, SVGAGI. CDR3 coding DNA: TGTGCCAGCAGGCTTACTAGTCAAGGAACCCAGTACTTC. Residues: CASRLTSQGTQYF.

The CDR3 spells CSVGKASSYNEQFF. DNA for the CDR3: TGCAGCGTTGGAAAGGCTAGCTCCTACAATGAGCAGTTCTTC. V gene TRBV29-1 combines with J gene TRBJ2-1; D is ambiguous. The CDR3 loop spans 14 amino acids. Germline loops: CDR1 SQVTM, CDR2 ANQGSEA. The V gene lost 4 bases and the J gene lost 0 bases, with 10 bases spanning the gap.

A word on this clone: This specimen includes other DNA sequences encoding the same CDR3. The chain links TRBV19 to TRBJ2-7; D perhaps matches TRBD1 (6 bases). CDR3 size: 13 residues. Germline CDR1 is LNHDA and CDR2 is SQIVND (reference sequence). With 4 bases removed from V and 5 bases from J, the gap between germline ends came to 12 bases. As DNA, the CDR3 is TGTGCCAGTAGTACACAGGGATCTCACGAGCAGTACTTC. This gives the protein CASSTQGSHEQYF. Complete variable domain (other parts from reference TRBV19 and TRBJ2-7): DGGITQSPKYLFRKEGQNVTLSCEQNLNHDAMYWYRQDPGQGLRLIYYSQIVNDFQKGDIAEGYSVSREKKESFPLTVTSAQKNPTAFYLCASSTQGSHEQYFGPGTRLTVT.